One T cell receptor (beta chain) is described in this entry. TCRdb reprocessed the reads with MiXCR, giving one entry per CDR3 protein. Of hundreds of thousands of distinct CDR3 sequences listed, roughly 24% are singletons. This record comes from a study of T cell repertoires in cytomegalovirus infection. The sequencing input was CD8+ T cells from PBMCs. This clonotype was obtained from a human donor in good health (CMV status not recorded). Some clones in this sample may be carry-over from other donors' samples.

The CDR3 loop is CASSYSTAGGYGYTF. CDR3 bases: TGTGCCAGCAGTTACTCGACGGCAGGGGGGTATGGCTACACCTTC. The V call is TRBV6-5, the J call TRBJ1-2, with TRBD1 matching over 7 bases. J gave up 5 bases and V 0 bases, and 6 bases lay outside the gene matches. CDR1 and CDR2 (germline): MNHEY, SVGAGI. The CDR3 runs to 15 residues.